This TCR beta chain comes out of a study of cytomegalovirus exposure and HLA in healthy donors. Findings and caveats of the study: Other equally common chains were less clonally expanded than HLA-associated TCR beta chains, a later analysis showed.

This CDR3 comprises 14 residues. CDR1 and CDR2 from the germline V gene are MNHEY and SVGAGI. Losses at the gene ends were 6 bases for V and 1 base for J; bases not matched to a gene: 4. PCR primers comprised 60 Vbeta and 13 Jbeta primers. Generated by immunoSEQ multiplex PCR, the TCRdb table keeps only in-frame clones and is missing some. The data contain around 200,000 clones, 80% of them singletons. This clone was recorded once. Antigen specificity is unknown. The chain employs TRBV6-5 and TRBJ2-7; 9 bases line up with TRBD1. This TCR was recovered from a boy between 10 and 17 years old in good health and CMV-seronegative. Sequencing input: PBMCs. In DNA, the CDR3 is TGTGCCAGCAGAAGACAGGGGGATTCCTACGAGCAGTACTTC. This codes for CASRRQGDSYEQYF.